A few counts support the clone carrying this T cell receptor (beta chain). Its antigen remains unidentified. It is likely a read error: a sequence one base away is far more abundant. The data originate from a study of shared clonotypes between healthy human individuals. Background on the study: The cohort had a couple of women and a few men, ages 18 to 49. General study points: The generation probabilities recorded for non-shared clonotypes fell below those of clonotypes shared by all four donors.

Germline CDR1 and CDR2: SGHDN and FVKESK. Trimming cost V 1 base and J 4 bases, with 5 bases left between them. This CDR3 contains 13 residues. Method: immunoSEQ multiplex PCR; TCRdb's copy keeps in-frame clones and lacks some. The table has approximately 700,000 clones, 73% seen once. The source material was memory CD4+ T cells sorted from blood. Sample subset: CD45RA-negative fraction. V gene TRBV14 combines with J gene TRBJ2-1, with D uncertain. The TCR originated in a woman younger than 45 in good health. The CDR3 sequence is CASSQAEYNEQFF. CDR3 coding DNA: TGTGCCAGCAGCCAAGCGGAGTACAATGAGCAGTTCTTC.